This TCR beta chain stems from a study of shared clonotypes between healthy human individuals. Sequenced by immunoSEQ multiplex PCR; TCRdb stores in-frame clones only, minus some. Of approximately 2.1 million clones listed, 85% to 95% are singletons. Study-wide points: Although depth was large, rarefaction showed that sequencing of the sorted subsets was incomplete.

About this clone: The antigen is undetermined.

CDR1 SGDLS and CDR2 YYNGEE come from the germline V gene. The germline V and J ends were trimmed by 3 bases and 5 bases, with 15 bases remaining between them. The CDR3 runs to 15 residues. This sequence was found in a man aged 18 to 30 in good health. Some clones in this sample may be carry-over from other donors' samples. The rearrangement links TRBV9 to TRBJ2-4; D perhaps matches TRBD2 (6 bases). The sequencing input was naive CD4+ T cells from PBMCs. As to subset: CD45RA+ positively selected. As DNA, the CDR3 is TGTGCCAGCAGCGCCACCTGGAGGGGAGAAAACATTCAGTACTTC. This codes for CASSATWRGENIQYF. Full variable domain (missing parts from reference TRBV9 and TRBJ2-4): DSGVTQTPKHLITATGQRVTLRCSPRSGDLSVYWYQQSLDQGLQFLIQYYNGEERAKGNILERFSAQQFPDLHSELNLSSLELGDSALYFCASSATWRGENIQYFGAGTRLSVL.